These T cell receptor beta chains were read from a single sample in a study of cytomegalovirus exposure and HLA in healthy donors. TCRdb's copy holds only in-frame clones and misses some; the assay was immunoSEQ multiplex PCR. The sample has 150,000 to 200,000 clones; less than 75% are singletons. The sequencing input was PBMCs. The receptor set was obtained from a girl aged 10 to 17 in good health and CMV-seronegative. The CDR3 runs from the conserved cysteine through the conserved F or W. The order of the fields is J gene, V gene, CDR3 protein.

J: TRBJ1-2; V: TRBV10-1; CDR3: CASTEPGECGYTF
J: TRBJ1-5; V: TRBV5-1; CDR3: CASRRDSNQPQHF
J: TRBJ2-7; V: TRBV27; CDR3: CASSPGQAGTEQYF
J: TRBJ2-1; V: TRBV7-7; CDR3: CASSHQGTNEQFF
J: TRBJ2-7; V: TRBV25-1; CDR3: CASSHYEQYF
J: TRBJ2-1; V: TRBV6-5; CDR3: CASSPTGGSYNEQFF
J: TRBJ1-2; V: TRBV5-6; CDR3: CASSLEEGYTF
J: TRBJ2-1; V: TRBV2; CDR3: CASRGGGNEQFF
J: TRBJ1-2; V: TRBV19; CDR3: CASSITRVFNYGYTF
J: TRBJ2-7; V: TRBV5-4; CDR3: CASSPDSQFYEQYF
J: TRBJ2-5; V: TRBV7-9; CDR3: CASSSRDRERETQYF
J: TRBJ1-3; V: TRBV6-5; CDR3: CASKDSSTSGNTIYF